The rows below give T cell receptor beta chains drawn from one sample of a study of T-cell memory formation after mild COVID-19. TCRdb independently ran MiXCR on the 5' RACE reads; one entry per CDR3 protein. The sample lists approximately 300,000 distinct CDR3 sequences; more than 15% were seen once. Sequenced input: PBMCs or a T cell subset sorted from them (not recorded which). The receptors shown here come from a man younger than 35 who had mild COVID-19 (a few samples of this study predate the infection). Cell type and time point are not known. Both conserved end residues are trimmed from each CDR3.

v_gene,j_gene,CDR3aa
TRBV20-1,TRBJ2-1,SARDHRMDEQF
TRBV28,TRBJ1-6,AGSTGFRERNSPLH
TRBV12-3/TRBV12-4,TRBJ2-1,ASSFSGGNEQF
TRBV2,TRBJ2-4,ASSPDRGQGQY
TRBV5-1,TRBJ1-2,ASSLVVGTGKGYT
TRBV20-1,TRBJ2-5,SARGTGQGGQTQY
TRBV7-3,TRBJ2-2,ASSPGRINTGELF
TRBV29-1,TRBJ2-3,SVEGREGDTQY
TRBV24-1,TRBJ2-3,ATSPSGQAHLDTQY
TRBV28,TRBJ1-1,ASSNRGLDTEAF
TRBV3-1,TRBJ1-2,ASSHVVGYGYT
TRBV5-1,TRBJ1-1,ASRTGETEAF
TRBV20-1,TRBJ2-7,SARRGWSGEQY
TRBV6-6,TRBJ1-4,ASRSSGLSKLF
TRBV27,TRBJ1-1,ASSLLGVAAEAF
TRBV24-1,TRBJ2-1,ATSDFRTGGSYNEQF
TRBV2,TRBJ1-4,ASRREVMVEKLF
TRBV7-8,TRBJ1-3,ASSEVSGINTIY
TRBV5-1,TRBJ1-5,ASSLTGGGQPQH
TRBV5-6,TRBJ1-1,ASSLLGGGWGENTEAF
TRBV20-1,TRBJ1-1,SARDPAGEGTEAF
TRBV25-1,TRBJ2-7,ASSEDTREQY
TRBV15,TRBJ1-5,ATSGMTGGYQPQH
TRBV25-1,TRBJ2-5,ASSESPESLAGEQETQY
TRBV4-3,TRBJ2-5,ASSQDGVYQETQY
TRBV6-2/TRBV6-3,TRBJ2-1,ASSYSNSGGDYNEQF
TRBV5-1,TRBJ2-2,ASTAQGATGELF
TRBV3-1,TRBJ1-6,ASSQSGGGNNSPLH
TRBV24-1,TRBJ2-5,ATSDSGKGLAAGETQY
TRBV4-3,TRBJ2-5,ASSQLPGATQY
TRBV7-9,TRBJ2-1,ASRSSGGLNEQF
TRBV5-1,TRBJ2-1,ASSFSGTGTREQF